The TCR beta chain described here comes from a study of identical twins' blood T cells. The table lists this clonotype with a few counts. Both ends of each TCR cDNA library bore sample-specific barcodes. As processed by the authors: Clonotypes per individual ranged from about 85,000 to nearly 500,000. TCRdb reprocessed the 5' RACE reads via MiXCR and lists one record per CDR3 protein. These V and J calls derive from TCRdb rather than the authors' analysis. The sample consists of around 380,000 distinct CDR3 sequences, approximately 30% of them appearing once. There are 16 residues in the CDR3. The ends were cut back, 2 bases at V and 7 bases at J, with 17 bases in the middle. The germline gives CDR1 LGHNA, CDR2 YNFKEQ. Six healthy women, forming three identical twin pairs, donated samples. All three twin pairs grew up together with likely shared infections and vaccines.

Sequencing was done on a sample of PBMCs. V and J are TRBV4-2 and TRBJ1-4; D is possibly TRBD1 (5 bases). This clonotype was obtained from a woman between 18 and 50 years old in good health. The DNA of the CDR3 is TGTGCCAGCAGCCAAACCCCAGGGTTTGGTAGTGAAAAACTGTTTTTT. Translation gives CASSQTPGFGSEKLFF.